A single sample gave rise to the 23 T cell receptor beta chains below, sequenced in a study of beta chain features in type 1 diabetes. These TCRs are of unknown antigen specificity. Study conclusions and caveats: Researchers report that Type 1 diabetes patients had moderately but significantly shorter TCRB CDR3s across all four CD4+ subsets.

The isolated RNA, all of it, was reverse transcribed, so expressed TCRB transcripts were what got sequenced. Clones were read by immunoSEQ multiplex PCR, and TCRdb kept only the in-frame ones, dropping some. The profile shows about 650,000 clones, 12% of them singletons. Sequencing was done on a sample of naive CD4+ T cells from blood. These receptor sequences come from a man aged 30 to 39 with type 1 diabetes.

CDR3 DNA: TGTGCCAGCAGCTTGGCCGCGTTAGAAGAGACCCAGTACTTC. Translation gives CASSLAALEETQYF. V gene TRBV5-6 combines with J gene TRBJ2-5; D gene unclear. There are 14 residues in the CDR3. The ends were cut back, 0 bases at V and 3 bases at J, with 9 bases in the middle. Germline V gene sequence: CDR1 SGHDT, CDR2 YYEEEE.

A few counts support this clone. Germline and junction disagree at one end, which may indicate a read error. The rearrangement uses TRBV30 and TRBJ2-7; D is possibly TRBD1 (6 bases). CDR3 length equals 12 residues. Germline V gene sequence: CDR1 GTSNPN, CDR2 SVGIG (reference sequence). CDR3 amino acids: CAWSATGIVNVF. CDR3 nucleotides: TGTGCCTGGAGCGCCACAGGGATTGTAAATGTCTTC.

This clone was counted between two and nine times. This rearrangement joins TRBV4-3 to TRBJ1-2; D may be TRBD1 (6 bases). CDR1 LGHNA and CDR2 YSLEER come from the germline V gene. The V and J ends lost 0 bases and 4 bases respectively, with 12 bases between them. CDR3 length: 15 amino acids. The CDR3 protein is CASSQDSQGTYGYTF. The CDR3 bases are TGCGCCAGCAGCCAAGATTCGCAGGGGACCTATGGCTACACCTTC.

Points on this clone: The sample carries other DNA sequences with the same CDR3. This chain links TRBV28 with TRBJ1-2, with no clear D. Trimming stripped 2 bases from V and 5 bases from J, with 6 bases between. The V gene's germline CDR1 is MDHEN and CDR2 SYDVKM. The CDR3 totals 12 residues. The DNA for the CDR3 is TGTGCCAGCAGTTTACGCGGGTATGGCTACACCTTC. Translated: CASSLRGYGYTF.

This chain joins TRBV9 and TRBJ2-3, with 7 bases aligning to TRBD1. Germline V CDR1 and CDR2: SGDLS, YYNGEE. V shed 3 bases, J shed 5 bases, and the junction held 21 bases outside the gene matches. This CDR3 comprises 19 residues. The CDR3 DNA reads TGTGCCAGCAGCGCCACGACAGGGCGCGGGTTCCTGGGTGTAGATACGCAGTATTTT. Its translation: CASSATTGRGFLGVDTQYF.

This clone was seen more than once but under ten times. The chain joins TRBV9 to TRBJ1-3; 7 nucleotides agree with TRBD1. The germline CDR1 and CDR2 sequences are SGDLS and YYNGEE. Germline trimming cut 3 bases from V and 4 bases from J; bases unmatched to any gene: 7. The CDR3 runs 15 residues. The chain's CDR3 is CASSARGQDGNTIYF. The CDR3 DNA is TGTGCCAGCAGCGCAAGAGGACAGGACGGAAACACCATATATTTT.

This rearrangement joins TRBV5-1 to TRBJ2-6; the D is unclear. CDR3 size: 13 residues. In germline, CDR1 is SGHRS, CDR2 YFSETQ. Trimming took off 4 bases at V and 0 bases at J, with 2 bases between the two ends. The chain's CDR3 is CASSDSGANVLTF. The DNA of the CDR3 is TGCGCCAGCAGCGACTCTGGGGCCAACGTCCTGACTTTC.

This clone was observed a few times. This chain joins TRBV6-5 and TRBJ2-5; TRBD1 might be the D (7 bases). This CDR3 spans 15 amino acids. V was trimmed by 8 bases and J by 4 bases, leaving 20 bases between them. Germline values: CDR1 MNHEY, CDR2 SVGAGI. As DNA, the CDR3 is TGTGCCAGCCAGCTAGTGCGGGACAGCAGAGAGACCCAGTACTTC. The encoded protein is CASQLVRDSRETQYF.

This chain connects TRBV4-3 to TRBJ2-1; the D gene is possibly TRBD2 (5 bases). The germline CDR1 and CDR2 sequences are LGHNA and YSLEER. The V end was cut by 0 bases, the J end by 7 bases, with 16 bases between. The CDR3 has 16 amino acids. The chain's CDR3 is CASSQDTGVGLNEQFF. CDR3 bases: TGCGCCAGCAGCCAAGATACCGGGGTAGGGCTAAATGAGCAGTTCTTC.

The rearrangement links TRBV25-1 to TRBJ1-2; D unclear. Germline V gene lookup returns CDR1 MGHDK and CDR2 SYGVNS. Trimming removed 2 bases from V and 4 bases from J, with 8 bases in between. This CDR3 contains 13 residues. CDR3 in DNA: TGTGCCAGCAGTGAAACAGCGGGCTATGGCTACACCTTC. It encodes CASSETAGYGYTF.

The V and J genes are TRBV6-5 and TRBJ2-3; 8 nucleotides agree with TRBD2. This CDR3 has 16 residues. The junction had 4 bases not matched to a gene; V was cut back by 0 bases and J by 2 bases. Germline V gene data show CDR1 as MNHEY and CDR2 as SVGAGI. CDR3 protein: CASSYSGRGATDTQYF. The CDR3 nucleotides read TGTGCCAGCAGTTACTCCGGGCGGGGGGCCACAGATACGCAGTATTTT.

This clone showed up just a few times. The genes are TRBV15 and TRBJ2-7; no clear D. Germline V CDR1 and CDR2: LNHNV, YYDKDF (reference sequence). V lost 0 bases, J lost 5 bases, and 17 bases lay in between. The CDR3 totals 16 residues. The DNA of the CDR3 is TGTGCCACCAGCAGAGAGCAGGACGCTTTCCGCAACGAGCAGTACTTC. Amino acid sequence: CATSREQDAFRNEQYF.

This clone was observed a few times. The sample contains more than one DNA sequence encoding this CDR3. The rearrangement uses TRBV30 and TRBJ1-5, with 7 bases fitting TRBD1. CDR1 is GTSNPN, CDR2 SVGIG, per germline (reference sequence). The CDR3 is made up of 14 amino acids. Unmatched junction bases numbered 5, after V lost 1 base and J lost 5 bases. The CDR3 sequence: CAWSAGQGDQPQHF. CDR3 DNA sequence: TGTGCCTGGAGTGCTGGGCAGGGGGATCAGCCCCAGCATTTT.

V usage is TRBV6-5 and J usage is TRBJ2-5, with TRBD1 identical over 7 bases. After removal of 5 bases from V and 5 bases from J, the junction contained 8 bases not matched to a gene. CDR1 is MNHEY and CDR2 is SVGAGI in the germline V gene. The CDR3 has 14 residues. The CDR3 region is CASSRDSFGETQYF. For the CDR3, the DNA is TGTGCCAGCAGTCGGGACAGCTTCGGGGAGACCCAGTACTTC.

The V and J genes are TRBV29-1 and TRBJ1-2; unclear D gene. Trimming removed 6 bases at V and 0 bases at J, with 11 bases between. The CDR3 loop spans 13 amino acids. The germline V gene encodes CDR1 SQVTM and CDR2 ANQGSEA. As DNA, the CDR3 is TGCAGCGTCGCCAGCCGGACTAACTATGGCTACACCTTC. Translated, it gives CSVASRTNYGYTF. The complete variable domain, with remaining parts taken from reference TRBV29-1 and TRBJ1-2, reads SAVISQKPSRDICQRGTSLTIQCQVDSQVTMMFWYRQQPGQSLTLIATANQGSEATYESGFVIDKFPISRPNLTFSTLTVSNMSPEDSSIYLCSVASRTNYGYTFGSGTRLTVV.

V and J are TRBV28 and TRBJ2-7; 7 bases agree with TRBD1. The junction had 8 bases not matched to a gene; V was cut back by 10 bases and J by 2 bases. Germline CDR1 and CDR2: MDHEN and SYDVKM. The CDR3 length is 13 residues. CDR3 sequence (DNA): TGTGCCACCTGGGACAGCGGACCCTACGAGCAGTACTTC. Encoded protein: CATWDSGPYEQYF.

This clone was observed a few times. The chain uses TRBV12-5 and TRBJ2-1; 14 bases map to TRBD2. This CDR3 is built from 19 residues. V gave up 2 bases and J gave up 0 bases; unmatched junction bases: 6. Germline V gives CDR1 LGHNT, CDR2 FRNRAP. The CDR3 DNA reads TGTGCTAGTGGTTTGCCCGGGACTAGCGGGGGCCGCTCCTACAATGAGCAGTTCTTC. Protein sequence: CASGLPGTSGGRSYNEQFF.

This clone was detected only a few times. The J gene is TRBJ1-6, the V gene TRBV7-2, with D uncertain. The V and J ends lost 4 bases and 13 bases respectively, with 11 bases between them. The germline CDR1 and CDR2 sequences are SGHTA and FQGNSA. CDR3 length equals 12 residues. The CDR3, as DNA: TGTGCCAGCAGCTCCTCCCGTGAGCCCCTCCACTTT. This codes for CASSSSREPLHF.

The chain joins TRBV21-1 to TRBJ1-2; TRBD1 is the table's D call, not checked against the DNA. TRBV21-1 is listed as a pseudogene. CDR3 length: 13 amino acids. CDR3 sequence (DNA): TGTGCCAGGGAGACAGGTGCAAAATATGGCTACACCTTC. The encoded protein is CARETGAKYGYTF.

The chain uses TRBV30 and TRBJ2-2; 9 bases fit TRBD1. Trimming removed 4 bases from V and 5 bases from J; junction bases left unmatched: 2. CDR1 and CDR2 (germline): GTSNPN, SVGIG (reference sequence). CDR3 length equals 13 residues. In DNA, the CDR3 is TGTGCCTGGACCGGGACAGGGACCGGGGAGCTGTTTTTT. Protein: CAWTGTGTGELFF.

For the CDR3, the DNA is TGCGCCAGCAGTAAGGCAGACCTCTCCTATAATTCACCCCTCCACTTT. It yields the protein CASSKADLSYNSPLHF. The rearrangement links TRBV5-1 to TRBJ1-6; no clear D gene. V lost 5 bases and J lost 0, with 12 bases in between. Germline V lookup: CDR1 SGHRS, CDR2 YFSETQ. This CDR3 spans 16 amino acids.

The V gene is TRBV4-2, the J gene TRBJ2-3, with D uncertain. The germline V gene has CDR1 LGHNA and CDR2 YNFKEQ. This CDR3 has 14 amino acids. V dropped 0 bases and J dropped 7 bases, with 11 bases sitting between them. This CDR3 is CASSQDPSINTQYF. The CDR3 coding sequence is TGTGCCAGCAGCCAAGATCCGTCCATAAATACGCAGTATTTT.

In this sample, this clone turned up a few times. This chain connects TRBV14 to TRBJ1-2, with D perhaps matching TRBD1 (6 bases). Germline V gene data show CDR1 as SGHDN and CDR2 as FVKESK. Trimming pared 3 bases from V and 2 bases from J, leaving 13 bases between. The length of the CDR3 is 15 residues. Written as DNA, the CDR3 is TGTGCCAGCAGCCACCTAGGGACAAGGAACTATGGCTACACCTTC. Its translation: CASSHLGTRNYGYTF.